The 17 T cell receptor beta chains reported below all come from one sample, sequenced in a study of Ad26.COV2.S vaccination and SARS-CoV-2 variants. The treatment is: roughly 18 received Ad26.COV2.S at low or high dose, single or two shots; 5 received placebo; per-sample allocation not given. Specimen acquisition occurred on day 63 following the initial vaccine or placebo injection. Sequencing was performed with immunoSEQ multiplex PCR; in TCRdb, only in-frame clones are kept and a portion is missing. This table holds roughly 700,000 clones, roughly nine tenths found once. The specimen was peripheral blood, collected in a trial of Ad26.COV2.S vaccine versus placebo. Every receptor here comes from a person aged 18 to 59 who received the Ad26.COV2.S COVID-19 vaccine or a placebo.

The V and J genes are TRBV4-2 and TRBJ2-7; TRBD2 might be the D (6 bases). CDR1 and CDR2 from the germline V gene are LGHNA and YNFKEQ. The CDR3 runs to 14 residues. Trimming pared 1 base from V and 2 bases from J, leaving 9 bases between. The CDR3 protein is CASSQAGTPYEQYF. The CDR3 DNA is TGTGCCAGCAGCCAAGCCGGGACTCCCTACGAGCAGTACTTC.

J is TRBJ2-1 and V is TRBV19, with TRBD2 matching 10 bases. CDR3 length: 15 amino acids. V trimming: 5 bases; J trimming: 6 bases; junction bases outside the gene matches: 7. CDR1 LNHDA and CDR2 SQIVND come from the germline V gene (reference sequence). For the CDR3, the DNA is TGTGCCAGTAGTGTCGGACTAGCGGTGGGCAATGAGCAGTTCTTC. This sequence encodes CASSVGLAVGNEQFF.

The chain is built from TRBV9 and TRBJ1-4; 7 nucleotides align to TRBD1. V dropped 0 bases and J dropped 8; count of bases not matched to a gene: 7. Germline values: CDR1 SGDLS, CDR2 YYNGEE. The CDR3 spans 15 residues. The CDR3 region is CASSVEGAPGEKLFF. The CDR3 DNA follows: TGTGCCAGCAGCGTAGAGGGGGCGCCTGGGGAAAAACTGTTTTTT.

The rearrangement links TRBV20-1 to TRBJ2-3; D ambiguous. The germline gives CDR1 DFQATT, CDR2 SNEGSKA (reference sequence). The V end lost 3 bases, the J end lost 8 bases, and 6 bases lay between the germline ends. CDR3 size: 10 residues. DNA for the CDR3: TGCAGTGCTAGTGACTTTACGCAGTATTTT. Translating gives CSASDFTQYF.

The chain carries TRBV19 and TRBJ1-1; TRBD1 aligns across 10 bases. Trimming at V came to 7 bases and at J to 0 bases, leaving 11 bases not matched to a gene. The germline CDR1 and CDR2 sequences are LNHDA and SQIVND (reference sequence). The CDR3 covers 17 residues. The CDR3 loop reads CASTSMDRGFLNTEAFF. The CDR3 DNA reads TGTGCCAGTACCTCAATGGACAGGGGGTTTTTGAACACTGAAGCTTTCTTT.

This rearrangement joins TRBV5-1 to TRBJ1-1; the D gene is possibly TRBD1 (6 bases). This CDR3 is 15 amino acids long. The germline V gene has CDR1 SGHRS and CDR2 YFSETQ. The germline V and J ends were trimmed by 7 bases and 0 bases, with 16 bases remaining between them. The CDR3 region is CASSPPDSVNTEAFF. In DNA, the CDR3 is TGCGCCAGCTCCCCGCCGGACAGCGTGAACACTGAAGCTTTCTTT.

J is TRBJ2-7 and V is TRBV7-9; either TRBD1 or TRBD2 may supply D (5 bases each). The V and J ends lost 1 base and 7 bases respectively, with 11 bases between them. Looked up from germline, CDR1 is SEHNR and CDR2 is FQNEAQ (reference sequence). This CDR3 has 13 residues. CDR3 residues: CASSLGRDGEQYF. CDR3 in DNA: TGTGCCAGCAGCTTAGGCAGGGACGGAGAGCAGTACTTC. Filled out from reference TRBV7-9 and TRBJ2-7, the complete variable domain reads DTGVSQNPRHKITKRGQNVTFRCDPISEHNRLYWYRQTLGQGPEFLTYFQNEAQLEKSRLLSDRFSAERPKGSFSTLEIQRTEQGDSAMYLCASSLGRDGEQYFGPGTRLTVT.

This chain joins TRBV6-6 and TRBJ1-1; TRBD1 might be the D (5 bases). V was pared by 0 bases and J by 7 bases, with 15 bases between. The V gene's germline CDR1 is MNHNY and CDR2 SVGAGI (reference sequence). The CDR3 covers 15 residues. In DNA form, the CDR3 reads TGTGCCAGCAGTTACTCCTCAGGGCGGGGTGGTGAAGCTTTCTTT. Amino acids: CASSYSSGRGGEAFF.

The CDR3 bases are TGCAGCGTCTCACAGGGGGGTCTCGGGACCCAGTACTTC. Translated: CSVSQGGLGTQYF. This chain joins TRBV29-1 and TRBJ2-5, with 8 bases that match TRBD1. V dropped 6 bases and J dropped 7; count of bases not matched to a gene: 10. This CDR3 comprises 13 residues. The germline V gene has CDR1 SQVTM and CDR2 ANQGSEA. The whole variable domain, remainder taken from reference TRBV29-1 and TRBJ2-5, is SAVISQKPSRDICQRGTSLTIQCQVDSQVTMMFWYRQQPGQSLTLIATANQGSEATYESGFVIDKFPISRPNLTFSTLTVSNMSPEDSSIYLCSVSQGGLGTQYFGPGTRLLVL.

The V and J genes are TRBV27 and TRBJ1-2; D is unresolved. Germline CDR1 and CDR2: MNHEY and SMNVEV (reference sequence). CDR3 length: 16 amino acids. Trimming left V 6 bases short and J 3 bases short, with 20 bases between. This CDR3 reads CASRAAPTASDYGYTF. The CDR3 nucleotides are TGTGCCAGCAGAGCGGCACCGACGGCGAGTGACTATGGCTACACCTTC.

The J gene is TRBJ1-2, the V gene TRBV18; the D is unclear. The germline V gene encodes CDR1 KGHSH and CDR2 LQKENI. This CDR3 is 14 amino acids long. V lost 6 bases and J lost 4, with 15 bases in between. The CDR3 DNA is TGTGCCAGCTCCGTAGCCGGTGAAGGCTATGGCTACACCTTC. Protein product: CASSVAGEGYGYTF.

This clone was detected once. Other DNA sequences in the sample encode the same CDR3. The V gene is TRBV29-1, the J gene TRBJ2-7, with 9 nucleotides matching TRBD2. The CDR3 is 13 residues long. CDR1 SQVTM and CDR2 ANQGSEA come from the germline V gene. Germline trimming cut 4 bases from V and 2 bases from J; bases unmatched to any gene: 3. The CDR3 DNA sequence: TGCAGCGTTGGTGCGGGAGGGCCCTACGAGCAGTACTTC. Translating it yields CSVGAGGPYEQYF.

CDR3 nucleotide sequence: TGTGCCCCTTGGGGGATCCGGCCCCAGCATTTT. Translation gives CAPWGIRPQHF. The genes are TRBV24-1 and TRBJ1-5; D possibly corresponds to TRBD1 (5 bases). The CDR3 has 11 residues. V lost 12 bases and J lost 9, with 14 bases in between. Germline V gene sequence: CDR1 KGHDR, CDR2 SFDVKD.

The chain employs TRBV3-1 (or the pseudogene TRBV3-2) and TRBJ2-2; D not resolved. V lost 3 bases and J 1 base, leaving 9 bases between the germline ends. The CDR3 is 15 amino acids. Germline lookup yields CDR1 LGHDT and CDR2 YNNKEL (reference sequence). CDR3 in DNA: TGTGCCAGCAGCCATTCGACGGGGAACACCGGGGAGCTGTTTTTT. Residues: CASSHSTGNTGELFF.

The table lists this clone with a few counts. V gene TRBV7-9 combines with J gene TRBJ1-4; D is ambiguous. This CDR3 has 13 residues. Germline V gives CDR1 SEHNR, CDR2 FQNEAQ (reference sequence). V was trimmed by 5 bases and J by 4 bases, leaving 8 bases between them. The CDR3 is CASSNRVNEKLFF. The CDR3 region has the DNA TGTGCCAGCAGCAATAGGGTTAATGAAAAACTGTTTTTT. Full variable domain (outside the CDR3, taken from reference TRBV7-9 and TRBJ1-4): DTGVSQNPRHKITKRGQNVTFRCDPISEHNRLYWYRQTLGQGPEFLTYFQNEAQLEKSRLLSDRFSAERPKGSFSTLEIQRTEQGDSAMYLCASSNRVNEKLFFGSGTQLSVL.

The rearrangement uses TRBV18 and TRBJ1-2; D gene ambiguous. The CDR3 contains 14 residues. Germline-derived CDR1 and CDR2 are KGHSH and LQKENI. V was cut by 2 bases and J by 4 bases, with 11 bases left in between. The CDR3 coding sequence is TGTGCCAGCTCACCAGCGGGGTTGGGCTATGGCTACACCTTC. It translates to CASSPAGLGYGYTF.

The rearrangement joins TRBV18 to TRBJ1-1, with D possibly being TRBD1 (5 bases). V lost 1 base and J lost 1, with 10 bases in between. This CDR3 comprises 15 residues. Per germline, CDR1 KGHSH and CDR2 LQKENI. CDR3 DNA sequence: TGTGCCAGCTCACCACTCGACAGAGGGAACACTGAAGCTTTCTTT. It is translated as CASSPLDRGNTEAFF.